This is a list of T cell receptor beta chains from one sample in a study of technical replicates of blood from a handful of donors. Clones were read by immunoSEQ multiplex PCR, and TCRdb kept only the in-frame ones, dropping some. Of 85,000 to 95,000 clones in the sample, roughly 95% were seen once. Sequences were obtained from T cells isolated from PBMCs. Every receptor here comes from a human donor in good health. Both conserved end residues are part of each CDR3. The order of the fields is J gene, clone size, D gene, V gene, CDR3 length, CDR3 protein, CDR3 DNA. The D gene is left open where the match is weak. Where a row states a size, it is once, few, many or the class of an expanded clone; other rows omit it.

J gene: TRBJ1-4; clone size: NA; D gene: NA; V gene: TRBV16; CDR3 length: 15; CDR3 protein: CASSRQGKGGEKLFF; CDR3 DNA: TGTGCCAGCAGCCGTCAGGGAAAGGGGGGGGAAAAACTGTTTTTT
J gene: TRBJ2-7; clone size: NA; D gene: NA; V gene: TRBV5-4; CDR3 length: 14; CDR3 protein: CASSTSQTAYEQYF; CDR3 DNA: TGTGCCAGCAGCACTTCCCAGACAGCCTACGAGCAGTACTTC
J gene: TRBJ2-7; clone size: NA; D gene: NA; V gene: TRBV19; CDR3 length: 15; CDR3 protein: CASRDNQLSSYEQYF; CDR3 DNA: TGTGCCAGTAGGGACAATCAGCTTAGCTCCTACGAGCAGTACTTC
J gene: TRBJ2-7; clone size: NA; D gene: TRBD2; V gene: TRBV6-5; CDR3 length: 15; CDR3 protein: CASTASGGNLYEQYF; CDR3 DNA: TGTGCCAGCACCGCATCGGGAGGGAACCTCTACGAGCAGTACTTC
J gene: TRBJ2-1; clone size: once; D gene: NA; V gene: TRBV7-3; CDR3 length: 15; CDR3 protein: CASSLGGNSYNEQFF; CDR3 DNA: TGTGCCAGCAGCCTTGGCGGGAACTCCTACAATGAGCAGTTCTTC
J gene: TRBJ1-5; clone size: NA; D gene: NA; V gene: TRBV7-9; CDR3 length: 13; CDR3 protein: CASSLALNQPQHF; CDR3 DNA: TGTGCCAGCAGCTTAGCCCTGAATCAGCCCCAGCATTTT
J gene: TRBJ2-1; clone size: NA; D gene: NA; V gene: TRBV6-5; CDR3 length: 16; CDR3 protein: CASSYPGVSSYNEQFF; CDR3 DNA: TGTGCCAGCAGTTACCCAGGGGTTAGCTCCTACAATGAGCAGTTCTTC
J gene: TRBJ2-1; clone size: NA; D gene: TRBD2; V gene: TRBV5-6; CDR3 length: 18; CDR3 protein: CASSLDLAGGTYYNEQFF; CDR3 DNA: TGTGCCAGCAGCTTGGACCTAGCGGGAGGGACTTACTACAATGAGCAGTTCTTC
J gene: TRBJ2-7; clone size: NA; D gene: TRBD2; V gene: TRBV6-5; CDR3 length: 14; CDR3 protein: CASRTGTSVYEQYF; CDR3 DNA: TGTGCCAGCAGAACCGGGACTAGCGTCTACGAGCAGTACTTC
J gene: TRBJ2-3; clone size: NA; D gene: TRBD2; V gene: TRBV7-3; CDR3 length: 16; CDR3 protein: CASSIRGLAGGETQYF; CDR3 DNA: TGTGCCAGCAGCATCAGGGGACTAGCGGGAGGAGAGACGCAGTATTTT
J gene: TRBJ2-7; clone size: NA; D gene: NA; V gene: TRBV5-1; CDR3 length: 14; CDR3 protein: CASSPSGPDYEQYF; CDR3 DNA: TGCGCCAGCAGTCCCAGCGGGCCCGACTACGAGCAGTACTTC
J gene: TRBJ2-2; clone size: once; D gene: NA; V gene: TRBV9; CDR3 length: 12; CDR3 protein: CASDFGTGELFF; CDR3 DNA: TGTGCCAGCGACTTCGGGACTGGGGAGCTGTTTTTT
J gene: TRBJ2-5; clone size: NA; D gene: TRBD1; V gene: TRBV19; CDR3 length: 15; CDR3 protein: CASSTHRGRGETQYF; CDR3 DNA: TGTGCCAGTAGTACACACAGGGGGCGCGGGGAGACCCAGTACTTC
J gene: TRBJ2-1; clone size: NA; D gene: TRBD1; V gene: TRBV7-3; CDR3 length: 16; CDR3 protein: CASSNQGQGIINEQFF; CDR3 DNA: TGTGCCAGCAGCAACCAGGGACAGGGTATTATTAATGAGCAGTTCTTC
J gene: TRBJ2-7; clone size: NA; D gene: TRBD1; V gene: TRBV7-3; CDR3 length: 14; CDR3 protein: CASSINRGPYEQYF; CDR3 DNA: TGTGCCAGCAGCATTAACAGGGGACCCTACGAGCAGTACTTC
J gene: TRBJ2-1; clone size: once; D gene: NA; V gene: TRBV5-3; CDR3 length: 15; CDR3 protein: CARSRSRLSYNEQFF; CDR3 DNA: TGTGCCAGAAGCCGGAGCCGCCTATCGTACAATGAGCAGTTCTTC
J gene: TRBJ1-5; clone size: NA; D gene: NA; V gene: TRBV2; CDR3 length: 12; CDR3 protein: CASSGGLQPQHF; CDR3 DNA: TGTGCCAGCAGTGGGGGGCTTCAGCCCCAGCATTTT
J gene: TRBJ2-1; clone size: NA; D gene: NA; V gene: TRBV2; CDR3 length: 15; CDR3 protein: CASKNLASAYNEQFF; CDR3 DNA: TGTGCCAGCAAGAATTTGGCTAGCGCCTACAATGAGCAGTTCTTC
J gene: TRBJ2-4; clone size: NA; D gene: TRBD1; V gene: TRBV27; CDR3 length: 13; CDR3 protein: CASSFDRGGIQYF; CDR3 DNA: TGTGCCAGCAGTTTTGACAGGGGTGGCATTCAGTACTTC
J gene: TRBJ2-1; clone size: NA; D gene: NA; V gene: TRBV5-4; CDR3 length: 12; CDR3 protein: CASSLADNEQFF; CDR3 DNA: TGTGCCAGCAGCTTGGCGGACAATGAGCAGTTCTTC
J gene: TRBJ2-7; clone size: NA; D gene: NA; V gene: TRBV5-5; CDR3 length: 14; CDR3 protein: CASSLDSRFYEQYF; CDR3 DNA: TGTGCCAGCAGCTTGGACAGCCGATTCTACGAGCAGTACTTC
J gene: TRBJ2-3; clone size: NA; D gene: TRBD2; V gene: TRBV5-1; CDR3 length: 15; CDR3 protein: CASSLERGSTDTQYF; CDR3 DNA: TGCGCCAGCAGCTTGGAGCGGGGTAGCACAGATACGCAGTATTTT
J gene: TRBJ1-2; clone size: once; D gene: TRBD1; V gene: TRBV29-1; CDR3 length: 15; CDR3 protein: CSVEQGEQRLSGYTF; CDR3 DNA: TGCAGCGTTGAACAGGGGGAACAAAGGTTGAGTGGCTACACCTTC
J gene: TRBJ1-1; clone size: NA; D gene: NA; V gene: TRBV9; CDR3 length: 14; CDR3 protein: CASSVASGMAEAFF; CDR3 DNA: TGTGCCAGCAGCGTAGCCTCAGGGATGGCTGAAGCTTTCTTT
J gene: TRBJ2-7; clone size: NA; D gene: NA; V gene: TRBV27; CDR3 length: 15; CDR3 protein: CASNSRDTSSYEQYF; CDR3 DNA: TGTGCCAGCAATAGCCGGGACACTTCGTCCTACGAGCAGTACTTC
J gene: TRBJ2-3; clone size: NA; D gene: NA; V gene: TRBV5-1; CDR3 length: 15; CDR3 protein: CASSEEGLRTDTQYF; CDR3 DNA: TGCGCCAGCAGCGAGGAGGGACTTAGAACAGATACGCAGTATTTT